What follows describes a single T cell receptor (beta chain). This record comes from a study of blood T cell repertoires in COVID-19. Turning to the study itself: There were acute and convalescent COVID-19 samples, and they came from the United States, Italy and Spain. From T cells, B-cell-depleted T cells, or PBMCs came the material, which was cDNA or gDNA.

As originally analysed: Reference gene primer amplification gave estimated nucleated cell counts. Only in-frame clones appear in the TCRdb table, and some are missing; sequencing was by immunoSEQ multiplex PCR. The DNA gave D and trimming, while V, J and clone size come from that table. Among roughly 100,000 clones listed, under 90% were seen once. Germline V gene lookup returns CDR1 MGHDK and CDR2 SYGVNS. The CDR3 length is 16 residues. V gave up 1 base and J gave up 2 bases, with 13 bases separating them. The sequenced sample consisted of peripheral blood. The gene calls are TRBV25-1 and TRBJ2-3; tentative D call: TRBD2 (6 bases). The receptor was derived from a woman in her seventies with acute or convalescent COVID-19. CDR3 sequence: CASSEWYGGSTDTQYF. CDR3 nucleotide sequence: TGTGCCAGCAGTGAATGGTATGGAGGGTCCACAGATACGCAGTATTTT.